This T cell receptor (beta chain) was identified in a study of blood T cells in healthy people across ages. General study points: Getting older went along with TCR beta diversity per million T cells dropping roughly linearly. Comparison with aged donors showed that long-lived donors had more naive CD4+ cells and higher diversity.

Remarks on this clonotype: The antigen is undetermined.

This CDR3 has 15 residues. With 6 bases removed from V and 2 bases from J, the gap between germline ends came to 18 bases. CDR1 is SGHDT and CDR2 is YYEEEE in the germline V gene. Then a second PCR, running roughly 7 to 11 cycles, was carried out with a sample-barcoded 5' primer and a J-beta primer mix. TCRdb re-analysed the 5' RACE reads in MiXCR, keeping a single row per CDR3 protein. This sample carries about 1.6 million distinct CDR3 sequences, around 35% of them seen once, and the ten largest clones take approximately 10%. This TCR was sampled from a woman aged 25-40 years in good health. This chain connects TRBV5-6 to TRBJ2-7, with D possibly TRBD1 on 6 matching bases. Sequenced sample: blood. Written as DNA, the CDR3 is TGTGCCAGCAACTCTTTCGGACAGATCCCCTACGAGCAGTACTTC. This encodes CASNSFGQIPYEQYF. The entire variable domain, with the rest obtained from reference TRBV5-6 and TRBJ2-7, is as follows: DAGVTQSPTHLIKTRGQQVTLRCSPKSGHDTVSWYQQALGQGPQFIFQYYEEEERQRGNFPDRFSGHQFPNYSSELNVNALLLGDSALYLCASNSFGQIPYEQYFGPGTRLTVT.